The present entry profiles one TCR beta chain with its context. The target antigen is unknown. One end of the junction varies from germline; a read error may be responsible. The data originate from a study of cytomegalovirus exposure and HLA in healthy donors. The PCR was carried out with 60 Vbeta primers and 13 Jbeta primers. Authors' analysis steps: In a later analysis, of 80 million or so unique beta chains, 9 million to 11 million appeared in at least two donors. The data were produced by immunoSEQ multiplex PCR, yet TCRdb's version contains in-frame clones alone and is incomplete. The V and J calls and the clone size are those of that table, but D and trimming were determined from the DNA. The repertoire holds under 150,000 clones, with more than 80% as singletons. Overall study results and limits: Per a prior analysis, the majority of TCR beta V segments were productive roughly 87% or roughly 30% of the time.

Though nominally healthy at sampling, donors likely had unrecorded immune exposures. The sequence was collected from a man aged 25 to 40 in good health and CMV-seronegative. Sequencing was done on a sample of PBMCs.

The CDR3 protein is CSSSLGEGGRVGAGYTF. CDR3 bases: TGTTCCAGCAGCTTAGGCGAGGGAGGGCGGGTCGGAGCGGGCTACACCTTC. The gene calls are TRBV7-9 and TRBJ1-2, with unresolved D. Germline-derived CDR1 and CDR2 are SEHNR and FQNEAQ (reference sequence). This CDR3 is built from 17 residues.